These T cell receptor beta chains were read from a single sample in a study of graft-versus-host responses after intestinal transplantation. This table comes from immunoSEQ multiplex PCR, and its TCRdb copy is limited to in-frame clones, with some not included. The table records approximately 100,000 clones, roughly 86% of them present only once. The source material was PBMCs, sampled 255 days after intestinal transplant. The receptors originated from a human patient who received an intestinal transplant, so some T cells may come from the graft donor. CDR3s include the opening cysteine and the closing phenylalanine or tryptophan. D genes are given only for firm matches. Clone size is given for some rows only: seen once, a few or many times, or a class if the clone is expanded.

>NA|TRBD2|TRBV4-1|TRBJ2-1
TGCGCCAGCAGCCAAGATCCGGGTAGCGGGAGGGGGGGATACAATGAGCAGTTCTTC
CASSQDPGSGRGGYNEQFF
>NA|NA|TRBV5-1|TRBJ1-5
TGCGCCAGCAGCTTTATGGGGTCCTATAGCAATCAGCCCCAGCATTTT
CASSFMGSYSNQPQHF
>NA|NA|TRBV4-1|TRBJ2-3
TGCGCCAGCAGCCCACACATTTACTTCACAGATACGCAGTATTTT
CASSPHIYFTDTQYF
>medium-sized|TRBD1|TRBV10-3|TRBJ2-3
TGTGCCATCAGGCCCGGGACAGGGGACGCAGATACGCAGTATTTT
CAIRPGTGDADTQYF
>NA|TRBD1|TRBV6-6|TRBJ2-7
TGTGCCAGCAGTCTCTCCGGGACAGGGTTTACGGAGCAGTACTTC
CASSLSGTGFTEQYF
>NA|TRBD1|TRBV30|TRBJ2-3
TGTGCCTGGAGTGCAGGGGGCGTAGATACGCAGTATTTT
CAWSAGGVDTQYF
>NA|NA|TRBV6-6|TRBJ2-7
TGTGCCAGCAGTTACGTGGGCGAGCAGTACTTC
CASSYVGEQYF
>NA|NA|TRBV19|TRBJ2-1
TGTGCCAGTAGTACCCGGACAATCTACAATGAGCAGTTCTTC
CASSTRTIYNEQFF
>NA|NA|TRBV9|TRBJ1-4
TGTGCCAGCAGCTCTCTGGGGGGGACTAATGAAAAACTGTTTTTT
CASSSLGGTNEKLFF
>once|TRBD2|TRBV28|TRBJ2-1
TGTGCCAGCAGTTCGACTAGCGGGGGATACAATGAGCAGTTCTTC
CASSSTSGGYNEQFF
>NA|NA|TRBV6-1|TRBJ2-2
TGTGCCAGCACTGACGGAGGGGAGCTGTTTTTT
CASTDGGELFF
>few|TRBD2|TRBV19|TRBJ2-5
TGTGCCAGTAGTATAGTTGGGGGGGGCCAAGAGACCCAGTACTTC
CASSIVGGGQETQYF
>NA|TRBD1|TRBV5-6|TRBJ1-1
TGTGCCAGCAGCTTGAGGGGGCACACTGAAGCTTTCTTT
CASSLRGHTEAFF
>NA|TRBD1|TRBV5-1|TRBJ1-4
TGCGCCAGCGGACTATCGGGACAGGCGGATGAAAAACTGTTTTTT
CASGLSGQADEKLFF
>NA|TRBD2|TRBV11-2|TRBJ2-3
TGTGCCAGCAGCTTAGGAGTGTGGCCTAGCGGGGCCACAGATGCGCAGTATTTT
CASSLGVWPSGATDAQYF
>once|TRBD1|TRBV10-2|TRBJ1-2
TGCGCCACCGCGGGACAGGGTCGCGATGGCTACACCTTC
CATAGQGRDGYTF
>NA|TRBD2|TRBV11-3|TRBJ2-1
TGTGCCAGCAGCTTTTCGGCGGCGGGAGGGCCGGGGTACAATGAGCAGTTCTTC
CASSFSAAGGPGYNEQFF
>NA|TRBD1|TRBV28|TRBJ2-1
TGTGCCAGCACCGAGGGGGGGACAGGGACCGCAAATGAGCAGTTCTTC
CASTEGGTGTANEQFF
>NA|TRBD1|TRBV9|TRBJ2-7
TGTGCCAGCAGCCCGGGACAGGGGGCCTACGAGCAGTACTTC
CASSPGQGAYEQYF
>NA|TRBD1|TRBV19|TRBJ1-5
TGTGCCAGTAACGGGACAGGGGGCAAGCGGGGCAATCAGCCCCAGCATTTT
CASNGTGGKRGNQPQHF
>NA|TRBD1|TRBV5-4|TRBJ2-2
TGTGCCAGCAGCTTGGACAGGGGCCCGATCACCGGGGAGCTGTTTTTT
CASSLDRGPITGELFF
>NA|NA|TRBV11-3|TRBJ2-3
TGTGCCAGCAGCTTAGTTGCAGAAGATACGCAGTATTTT
CASSLVAEDTQYF
>NA|TRBD1|TRBV5-1|TRBJ2-3
TGCGCCAGCAGCCACGCAGCGGACAGGGTCACAGATACGCAGTATTTT
CASSHAADRVTDTQYF